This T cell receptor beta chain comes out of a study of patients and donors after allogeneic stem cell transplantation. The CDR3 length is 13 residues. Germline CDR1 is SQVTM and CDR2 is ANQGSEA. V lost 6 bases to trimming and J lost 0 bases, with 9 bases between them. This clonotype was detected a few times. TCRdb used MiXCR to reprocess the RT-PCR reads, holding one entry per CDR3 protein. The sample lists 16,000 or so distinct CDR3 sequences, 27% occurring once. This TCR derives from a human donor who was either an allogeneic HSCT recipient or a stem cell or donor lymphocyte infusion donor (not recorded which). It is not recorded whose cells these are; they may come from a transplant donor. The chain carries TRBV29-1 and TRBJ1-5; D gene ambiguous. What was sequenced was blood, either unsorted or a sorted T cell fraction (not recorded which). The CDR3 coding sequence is TGCAGCGTCGCTAGGGATAGCAATCAGCCCCAGCATTTT. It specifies CSVARDSNQPQHF.